This TCR beta chain was recorded in a study of blood T cell repertoires in COVID-19. About the study: The United States, Italy and Spain supplied acute and convalescent COVID-19 samples.

As originally analysed: Researchers report that nucleated cell counts were estimated from reference gene primer amplification. The method was immunoSEQ multiplex PCR; TCRdb's version includes in-frame clones alone and lacks a portion of them. The DNA gave D and trimming, while V, J and clone size come from that table. The data hold fewer than 75,000 clones, with roughly 89% observed a single time. The sample consisted of peripheral blood. The clonotype originates from a man of 80 years or more with acute or convalescent COVID-19.

CDR3 residues: CASSPPNRDMNTEAFF. The CDR3 coding sequence is TGTGCCAGCTCACCGCCTAACAGGGACATGAACACTGAAGCTTTCTTT. The rearrangement uses TRBV18 and TRBJ1-1, with D perhaps matching TRBD1 (6 bases). Trimming left V 3 bases short and J 0 bases short, with 14 bases between. Germline-derived CDR1 and CDR2 are KGHSH and LQKENI. The length of the CDR3 is 16 residues.